The present T cell receptor beta chain was sequenced within a study of T-cell reconstitution after alpha-beta-depleted transplantation in children (dated by TCRdb to 2016 to 2017). For the study in its entirety: T-cell immune reconstitution after TCRalphabeta/CD19-depleted allogeneic hematopoietic cell transplantation in children was quantitatively tracked in the study by means of TCR repertoire profiling.

What the work shows at the level of the full study, not this receptor alone: About two months after transplant, the apparently early recovery of alphabetaT-cell counts reportedly depended on just several hundred clones that had expanded rapidly and came from non-depleted graft cells. In some patients, the high TCRbeta diversity seen at day 60 was put down to recipient T cells and intrathymic progenitors that had survived conditioning. Over subsequent months, a decline in hyperexpanded clone frequencies was noted, and after one year, T-cell counts and TCRbeta diversity were mostly ascribed to newly produced T cells.

The treatment or condition label on this specimen signifies: allogeneic hematopoietic cell transplantation with graft depleted of TCRalphabeta T cells and CD19 B cells. TCRalphabeta/CD19-depleted allogeneic hematopoietic cell grafts were given to the transplant recipients, all of whom were children. The cysteine opens and the phenylalanine closes a CDR3 of 15 amino acids. Only the CDR3 DNA is retained, 45 bases long and in frame from the first base. V is cut by 5 bases and J by 2 bases, and the space between the germline ends is 16 bases. CDR1 is given as DFQATT and CDR2 as SNEGSKA, both from the germline V gene (reference sequence). Receptor libraries were prepared by PCR. Sequencing instrument: Illumina HiSeq 2500. TCR library preparation used molecular barcoding, with unique molecular identifiers applied to normalize quantification of the TCRbeta repertoire. Using fastp trimming at Q25 and MiXCR clonotype assembly, TCRdb reanalyzed the public sequencing data and kept in-frame beta chains. Records with the same CDR3 protein are collapsed into one entry carrying the most frequent genes and DNA. The sample records 700,000 or so distinct CDR3 sequences, about an eighth of which are singletons. The ten largest clones represent around 0.8% of the sample.

On this clonotype itself: The antigen it binds to is not known. No qualities accompany the bases; no much larger clone lies one base away.

This receptor was taken from a girl aged 2 to 10 with congenital amegakaryocytic thrombocytopenia, due to receive a stem cell transplant. This chain joins TRBV20-1 to TRBJ1-5; the D segment cannot be called with confidence. The material sequenced was PBMCs, taken before TCRalphabeta/CD19-depleted stem cell transplant. The CDR3 loop reads CSAVGHNLGNQPQHF. The nucleotide sequence reads TGCAGTGCTGTCGGGCATAACTTAGGCAATCAGCCCCAGCATTTT.